These 20 T cell receptor beta chains were sequenced from one sample in a study of blood T cell repertoires in COVID-19 (dated by TCRdb to 2018 to 2020). Library method: the immunoSEQ multiplex PCR assay. TCRdb took over this immuneACCESS table, retaining in-frame rearrangements with V and J assigned. Such tables are incomplete; in checked studies, under half of the missing clones stem from an unresolved V gene, and the remainder is unexplained. This sample comprises about 84,000 clones, 75% to 90% of them detected only once. Approximately 1.2% of the sample rests with the top ten. Sequencing was performed on peripheral blood. The receptors shown here come from an elderly man with active or convalescent COVID-19.

This chain links TRBV13 with TRBJ2-5; 7 positions agree with TRBD1. Germline CDR1 PRHDT, CDR2 FYEKMQ (reference sequence). Trimming removed 1 base from V and 4 bases from J; junction bases left unmatched: 6. The length of the CDR3 is 15 residues. CDR3 DNA sequence: TGTGCCAGCAGCTTAGAAGGCAGGGGGTTAGAGACCCAGTACTTC. Its translation is CASSLEGRGLETQYF.

The gene calls are TRBV30 and TRBJ1-3; no definite D call. The CDR3 spans 12 residues. Germline V gene lookup returns CDR1 GTSNPN and CDR2 SVGIG (reference sequence). V was clipped by 1 base and J by 2 bases, with 3 bases between them. In nucleotides, the CDR3 is TGTGCCTGGAGTGCCACTGGAAACACCATATATTTT. Amino acids: CAWSATGNTIYF.

The genes are TRBV19 and TRBJ2-7; the match to TRBD2 covers 14 bases. The V segment lost 4 bases and the J segment 6 bases; nucleotides outside the gene matches: 2. The CDR3 is 14 residues long. Germline V gene data show CDR1 as LNHDA and CDR2 as SQIVND (reference sequence). The CDR3 loop is CASSRTSGRSEQYF. The DNA for the CDR3 is TGTGCCAGTAGTAGGACTAGCGGGAGGAGCGAGCAGTACTTC.

This chain uses TRBV29-1 with TRBJ2-7; D might be TRBD2 (6 bases). The germline gives CDR1 SQVTM, CDR2 ANQGSEA. V was cut by 6 bases and J by 2 bases, with 20 bases left in between. The length of the CDR3 is 15 residues. The CDR3 DNA reads as TGCAGCGTGCACGTCGGTAGCGGTCGTCCCTACGAGCAGTACTTC. This gives the protein CSVHVGSGRPYEQYF.

This clone is medium-sized (0.01 to 0.1%) by share. The chain recombines TRBV7-9 with TRBJ2-7; D unclear. From germline, CDR1 is SEHNR and CDR2 FQNEAQ (reference sequence). Trimming removed 5 bases at V and 3 bases at J, with 17 bases between. The CDR3 loop spans 15 amino acids. The CDR3 reads CASSPRRSGGYEQYF. The DNA for the CDR3 is TGTGCCAGCAGCCCACGACGGAGTGGTGGCTACGAGCAGTACTTC. The full variable domain, its missing parts supplied by reference TRBV7-9 and TRBJ2-7, is DTGVSQNPRHKITKRGQNVTFRCDPISEHNRLYWYRQTLGQGPEFLTYFQNEAQLEKSRLLSDRFSAERPKGSFSTLEIQRTEQGDSAMYLCASSPRRSGGYEQYFGPGTRLTVT.

The rearrangement joins TRBV2 to TRBJ2-3, with TRBD2 matching 7 bases. V lost 2 bases to trimming and J lost 4 bases; unmatched junction nucleotides: 3. Germline loops: CDR1 SNHLY, CDR2 FYNNEI. This CDR3 is 14 amino acids long. CDR3 coding DNA: TGTGCCAGCAGTGAACAGGGAGGGGCAGATACGCAGTATTTT. Its translation is CASSEQGGADTQYF.

The chain employs TRBV5-8 and TRBJ2-7; 8 bases align to TRBD1. Germline V gives CDR1 SGHTS, CDR2 YDEGEE. V was clipped by 2 bases and J by 6 bases; unmatched bases: 7. CDR3 length equals 14 residues. The CDR3 DNA follows: TGTGCCAGCAGCTTCCGGGACAGGCTGAGCGAGCAGTACTTC. Translating it yields CASSFRDRLSEQYF.

The CDR3 reads CASSGGGQGGEQYF. For the CDR3, the DNA is TGTGCCAGCTCGGGAGGCGGACAGGGCGGCGAGCAGTACTTC. This rearrangement joins TRBV18 to TRBJ2-7, with 8 bases that match TRBD1. Trimming cost V 6 bases and J 6 bases; bases outside gene matches: 10. CDR1 and CDR2 from the germline V gene are KGHSH and LQKENI. The CDR3 has 14 amino acids.

The chain employs TRBV27 and TRBJ2-3, with TRBD2 identical over 7 bases. V trimming: 8 bases; J trimming: 6 bases; junction bases outside the gene matches: 8. Germline assignment: CDR1 MNHEY and CDR2 SMNVEV (reference sequence). The CDR3 has 13 residues. This CDR3 is CASGLWGGDTQYF. The CDR3 region has the DNA TGTGCCAGCGGACTTTGGGGGGGGGATACGCAGTATTTT.

This rearrangement joins TRBV7-9 to TRBJ1-2, with 10 positions matching TRBD1. Per germline, CDR1 SEHNR and CDR2 FQNEAQ (reference sequence). With 6 bases clipped from V and 10 bases from J, the junction kept 8 bases outside the gene matches. The CDR3 extends over 13 amino acids. In DNA, the CDR3 is TGTGCCAGCAGTATTGGGACAGGGGATACCTACACCTTC. Translated: CASSIGTGDTYTF.

This clone was recorded only once. The V call is TRBV18, the J call TRBJ1-5; perhaps TRBD1 as D (5 bases). Trimming left V 1 base short and J 5 bases short, with 9 bases between. CDR1 and CDR2 from the germline V gene are KGHSH and LQKENI. CDR3 length: 14 amino acids. For the CDR3, the DNA is TGTGCCAGCTCACCACGCGGGGGTGATCAGCCCCAGCATTTT. As protein: CASSPRGGDQPQHF.

The CDR3, as DNA: TGTGCCAGTAAGACAGGGAGAAGCTCTGGAAACACCATATATTTT. It codes for CASKTGRSSGNTIYF. V usage is TRBV19 and J usage is TRBJ1-3; 7 bases map to TRBD1. Unmatched junction bases numbered 6, after V lost 7 bases and J lost 0 bases. CDR1 and CDR2 (germline): LNHDA, SQIVND (reference sequence). CDR3 length equals 15 residues. Full variable domain (remainder filled in from reference TRBV19 and TRBJ1-3): DGGITQSPKYLFRKEGQNVTLSCEQNLNHDAMYWYRQDPGQGLRLIYYSQIVNDFQKGDIAEGYSVSREKKESFPLTVTSAQKNPTAFYLCASKTGRSSGNTIYFGEGSWLTVV.

The chain couples TRBV19 to TRBJ1-5, with D possibly being TRBD1 (6 bases). V was pared by 10 bases and J by 4 bases, with 11 bases between. The CDR3 is 12 residues long. From germline, CDR1 is LNHDA and CDR2 SQIVND (reference sequence). The CDR3 loop is CATTDRNQPQHF. The CDR3 nucleotides read TGTGCCACCACGGACAGAAATCAGCCCCAGCATTTT.

The chain has TRBV9 and TRBJ2-3; 14 bases map to TRBD2. CDR3 size: 16 residues. From germline, CDR1 is SGDLS and CDR2 YYNGEE. V was pared by 4 bases and J by 4 bases, with 5 bases of the junction left unmatched. CDR3 region: CASSKGLAGESDTQYF. The CDR3 DNA is TGTGCCAGCAGCAAGGGACTAGCGGGAGAATCAGATACGCAGTATTTT.

The chain has TRBV5-5 and TRBJ1-5, with a possible D match to TRBD1 (6 bases). In germline, CDR1 is SGHKS, CDR2 YYEKEE (reference sequence). The V end was cut by 3 bases, the J end by 3 bases, with 16 bases between. The CDR3 has 16 residues. The CDR3 loop reads CASSWGQGILNQPQHF. CDR3 sequence (DNA): TGTGCCAGCAGCTGGGGGCAGGGAATTCTCAATCAGCCCCAGCATTTT.

This rearrangement joins TRBV19 to TRBJ2-3; 8 bases match TRBD2. Germline V gene lookup returns CDR1 LNHDA and CDR2 SQIVND (reference sequence). This CDR3 has 15 amino acids. The V and J ends lost 3 bases and 4 bases, in that order; junction bases with no gene match: 6. In DNA form, the CDR3 reads TGTGCCAGTAGTATGACTAGCGATAGGGCAGATACGCAGTATTTT. Protein sequence: CASSMTSDRADTQYF.

V is TRBV12-3 or TRBV12-4 and J is TRBJ1-1; D ambiguous. Trimming shortened V by 5 bases and J by 0 bases, and 7 bases separated the two germline ends. CDR3 length equals 13 residues. DNA for the CDR3: TGTGCCAGCAGTCTAAAGATGAACACTGAAGCTTTCTTT. Encoded protein: CASSLKMNTEAFF.

The V gene is TRBV10-1, the J gene TRBJ2-7, with a tentative D call TRBD1 (6 bases). V was pared by 0 bases and J by 4 bases, with 13 bases between. Germline-derived CDR1 and CDR2 are WNHNN and SYGVQD (reference sequence). The CDR3 extends over 15 amino acids. The CDR3 is CASSESTGRGYEQYF. CDR3 DNA: TGCGCCAGCAGTGAGTCGACTGGCAGGGGATACGAGCAGTACTTC.

The chain carries TRBV5-1 and TRBJ2-5; possibly TRBD2 for D (6 bases). V was cut by 2 bases and J by 3 bases, with 17 bases left in between. Germline V gene data show CDR1 as SGHRS and CDR2 as YFSETQ. The CDR3 totals 16 residues. The CDR3, as DNA: TGCGCCAGCAGCTTTTTATCTGGGGGGATAAAAGAGACCCAGTACTTC. Its translation is CASSFLSGGIKETQYF. The variable domain in full, with the rest retrieved from reference TRBV5-1 and TRBJ2-5, is KAGVTQTPRYLIKTRGQQVTLSCSPISGHRSVSWYQQTPGQGLQFLFEYFSETQRNKGNFPGRFSGRQFSNSRSEMNVSTLELGDSALYLCASSFLSGGIKETQYFGPGTRLLVL.

This clone showed up just once. The rearrangement links TRBV19 to TRBJ2-2, with TRBD1 matching over 7 bases. V lost 10 bases and J lost 0; bases outside the gene matches: 8. This CDR3 region has 15 residues. The germline V gene encodes CDR1 LNHDA and CDR2 SQIVND (reference sequence). Here the CDR3 DNA reads TGTGCCACTCAAACCGGGACAGCGAACACCGGGGAGCTGTTTTTT. Protein sequence: CATQTGTANTGELFF.